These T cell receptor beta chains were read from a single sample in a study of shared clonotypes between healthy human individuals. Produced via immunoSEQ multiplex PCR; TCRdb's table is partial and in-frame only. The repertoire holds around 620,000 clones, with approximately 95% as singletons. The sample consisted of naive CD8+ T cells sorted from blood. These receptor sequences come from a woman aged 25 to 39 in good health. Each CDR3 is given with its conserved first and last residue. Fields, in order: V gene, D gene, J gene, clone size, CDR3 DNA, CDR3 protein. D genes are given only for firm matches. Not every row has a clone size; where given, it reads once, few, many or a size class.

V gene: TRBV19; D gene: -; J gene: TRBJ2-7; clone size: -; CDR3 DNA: TGTGCCAGTAGTATAGAGGTCACCACCTACGAGCAGTACTTC; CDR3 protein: CASSIEVTTYEQYF
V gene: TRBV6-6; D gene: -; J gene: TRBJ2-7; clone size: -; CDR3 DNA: TGTGCCAGCAGCCGGGATCAGGCCTCCTACGAGCAGTACTTC; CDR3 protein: CASSRDQASYEQYF
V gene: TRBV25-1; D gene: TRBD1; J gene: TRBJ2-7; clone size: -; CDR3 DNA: TGTGCCAGCAGTGAATGGGACAGGGGTTCCTACGAGCAGTACTTC; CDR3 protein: CASSEWDRGSYEQYF
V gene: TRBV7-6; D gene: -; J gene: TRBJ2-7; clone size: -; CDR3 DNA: TGTGCCAGCAGCCCCTCACTGCTGACCTACGAGCAGTACTTC; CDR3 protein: CASSPSLLTYEQYF
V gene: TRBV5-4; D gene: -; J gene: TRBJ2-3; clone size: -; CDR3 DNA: TGTGCCAGCAGCTTGGAGGGGGCAGATACGCAGTATTTT; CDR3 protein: CASSLEGADTQYF
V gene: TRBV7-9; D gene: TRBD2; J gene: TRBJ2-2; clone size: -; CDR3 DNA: TGTGCCAGCAGCCCCTTGGGACTAGCGGTAGAGTACACCGGGGAGCTGTTTTTT; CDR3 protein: CASSPLGLAVEYTGELFF
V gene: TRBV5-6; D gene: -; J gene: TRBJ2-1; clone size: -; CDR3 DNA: TGTGCCAGCAGCTTGGCCCCAGGGTCCTACAATGAGCAGTTCTTC; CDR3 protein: CASSLAPGSYNEQFF
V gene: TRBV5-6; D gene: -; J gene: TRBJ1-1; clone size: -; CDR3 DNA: TGTGCCAGCAGCTTGGCCGGGGTCGGCACTGAAGCTTTCTTT; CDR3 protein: CASSLAGVGTEAFF
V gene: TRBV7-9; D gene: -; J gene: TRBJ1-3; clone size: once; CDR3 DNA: TGTGCCAGCAGCTTATTCTCGGGAAACACCATATATTTT; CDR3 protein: CASSLFSGNTIYF
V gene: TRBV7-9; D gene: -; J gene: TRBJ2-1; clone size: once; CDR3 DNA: TGTGCCAGCAGCTTAGTCGGAGGGGTTCACAATGAGCAGTTCTTC; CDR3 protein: CASSLVGGVHNEQFF
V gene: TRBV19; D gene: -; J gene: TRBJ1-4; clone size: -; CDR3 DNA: TGTGCCAGTAGTCAGATGGCTAATGAAAAACTGTTTTTT; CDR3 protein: CASSQMANEKLFF
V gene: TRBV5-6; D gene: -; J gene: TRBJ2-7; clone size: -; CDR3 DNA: TGTGCCAGCAGCTTGGTAAAGACAAACTACGAGCAGTACTTC; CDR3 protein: CASSLVKTNYEQYF
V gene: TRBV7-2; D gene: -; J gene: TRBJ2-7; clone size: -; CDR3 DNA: TGTGCCAGCAGCTTAGGTATGAGCTACGAGCAGTACTTC; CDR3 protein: CASSLGMSYEQYF
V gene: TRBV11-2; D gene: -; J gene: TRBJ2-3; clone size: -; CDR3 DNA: TGTGCCAGCAGCTCGGGGATGTCAGACACAGATACGCAGTATTTT; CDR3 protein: CASSSGMSDTDTQYF
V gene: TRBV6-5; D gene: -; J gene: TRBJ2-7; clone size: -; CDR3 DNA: TGTGCCAGCCAGGGCGGGGCAGGCGAGCAGTACTTC; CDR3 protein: CASQGGAGEQYF
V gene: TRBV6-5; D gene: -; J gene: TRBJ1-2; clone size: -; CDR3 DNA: TGTGCCAGCAGTTACTCAATAAGCTATGGCTACACCTTC; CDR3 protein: CASSYSISYGYTF
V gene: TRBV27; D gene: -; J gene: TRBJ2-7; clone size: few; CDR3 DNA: TGTGCCAGCAGTGCCGTGGTCGGCTACGAGCAGTACTTC; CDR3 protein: CASSAVVGYEQYF
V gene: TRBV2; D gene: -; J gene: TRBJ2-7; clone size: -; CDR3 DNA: TGTGCCAGCAGTGAGGCGGTTACCTACGAGCAGTACTTC; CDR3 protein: CASSEAVTYEQYF
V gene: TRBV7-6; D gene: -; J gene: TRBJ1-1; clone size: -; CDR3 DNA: TGTGCCAGCAGCTTAGCAGGGTGGGAAGCTTTCTTT; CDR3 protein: CASSLAGWEAFF
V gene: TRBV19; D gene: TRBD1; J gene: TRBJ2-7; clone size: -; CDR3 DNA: TGTGCCAGTAGTTCCGGACAGGGGGGCTCCTACGAGCAGTACTTC; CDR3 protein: CASSSGQGGSYEQYF
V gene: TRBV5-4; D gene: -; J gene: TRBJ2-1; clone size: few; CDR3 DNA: TGTGCCAGCAGCTTCAGGGAGGAGCAGTTCTTC; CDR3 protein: CASSFREEQFF
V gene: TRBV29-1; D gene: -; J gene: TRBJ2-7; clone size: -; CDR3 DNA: TGCAGCGTAGCAGACCGATCCTACGAGCAGTACTTC; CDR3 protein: CSVADRSYEQYF
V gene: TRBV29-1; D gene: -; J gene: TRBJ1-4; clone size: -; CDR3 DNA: TGCAGCGTTGTCATATATCGGGATGCGGTGGAAAAACTGTTTTTT; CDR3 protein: CSVVIYRDAVEKLFF
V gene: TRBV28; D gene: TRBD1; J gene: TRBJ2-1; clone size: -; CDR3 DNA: TGTGCCAGCAGACCGACAGGGCGCAATGAGCAGTTCTTC; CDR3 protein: CASRPTGRNEQFF
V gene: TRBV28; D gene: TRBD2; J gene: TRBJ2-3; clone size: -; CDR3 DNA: TGTGCCAGCAGTTTACTCAGCGGGATCACAGATACGCAGTATTTT; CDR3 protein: CASSLLSGITDTQYF
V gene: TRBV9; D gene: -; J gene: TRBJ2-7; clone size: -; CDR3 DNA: TGTGCCAGCAGCGTAGAGGGTAGCGGCACCTACGAGCAGTACTTC; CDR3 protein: CASSVEGSGTYEQYF
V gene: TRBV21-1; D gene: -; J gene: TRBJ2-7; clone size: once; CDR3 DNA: TGTGCCAGCAGCAATCTATCCCACTACGAGCAGTACTTC; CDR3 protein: CASSNLSHYEQYF
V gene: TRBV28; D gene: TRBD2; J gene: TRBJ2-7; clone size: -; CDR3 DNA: TGTGCCAGCAGTTCAACTAGCGGGAGTCACTACGAGCAGTACTTC; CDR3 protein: CASSSTSGSHYEQYF